One and the same sample provided the 17 T cell receptor beta chains below, sequenced in a study of vaccination and CD4 T cells after COVID-19. Their cognate antigens are unknown. Sequence data for DNA of cultured CD4+ T cells were generated by the Oncomine TCR Beta short-read assay. TCRdb independently ran MiXCR on the PCR reads; one entry per CDR3 protein. The repertoire holds about 20,000 distinct CDR3 sequences, with about 56% as singletons. Stated treatment: approximately 10-day PBMC culture with coronavirus spike peptide pools or control peptides (ViraFEST assay). The sample consisted of CD4+ T cells from blood, cultured in vitro. These receptors came from a human donor who had recovered from COVID-19.

The CDR3 loop is CASSIDVYNEQFF. The CDR3 region has the DNA TGTGCCAGTAGTATCGACGTCTACAATGAGCAGTTCTTC. The V call is TRBV19, the J call TRBJ2-1; D unclear. The germline CDR1 and CDR2 sequences are LNHDA and SQIVND (reference sequence). The CDR3 consists of 13 residues. V was trimmed by 3 bases and J by 3 bases, leaving 6 bases between them.

The chain joins TRBV29-1 to TRBJ2-7; D is tentatively TRBD1 or TRBD2 (5 bases each). Germline-derived CDR1 and CDR2 are SQVTM and ANQGSEA. V lost 7 bases to trimming and J lost 5 bases, with 15 bases between them. The CDR3 length is 12 residues. The CDR3 region has the DNA TGCAGCGGGACGGGTCGGGGCGACGAGCAGTACTTC. As protein: CSGTGRGDEQYF.

The chain links TRBV18 to TRBJ2-7, with D perhaps matching TRBD1 or TRBD2 (5 bases each). V shed 3 bases and J shed 3 bases, with 12 bases lying between them. CDR1 and CDR2 (germline): KGHSH, LQKENI. The CDR3 contains 14 residues. CDR3 sequence (DNA): TGTGCCAGCTCACCCTCTAGGGACCACTACGAGCAGTACTTC. Translated, it gives CASSPSRDHYEQYF. Together with reference TRBV18 and TRBJ2-7, the CDR3 gives the full variable domain: NAGVMQNPRHLVRRRGQEARLRCSPMKGHSHVYWYRQLPEEGLKFMVYLQKENIIDESGMPKERFSAEFPKEGPSILRIQQVVRGDSAAYFCASSPSRDHYEQYFGPGTRLTVT.

This rearrangement joins TRBV12-3 or TRBV12-4 to TRBJ2-2, with 9 bases matching TRBD1. This CDR3 is built from 15 residues. V trimming: 3 bases; J trimming: 4 bases; junction bases outside the gene matches: 3. CDR3 sequence reads: CASSFTGGGTGELFF. CDR3 nucleotide sequence: TGTGCCAGCAGTTTCACAGGGGGCGGCACCGGGGAGCTGTTTTTT.

By frequency in the sample, this clonotype is medium-sized. This rearrangement joins TRBV18 to TRBJ2-5, with TRBD1 as a possible D gene (5 bases). CDR3 size: 16 residues. CDR1 KGHSH and CDR2 LQKENI come from the germline V gene. The V end was cut by 3 bases, the J end by 2 bases, with 16 bases between. The CDR3 nucleotides read TGTGCCAGCTCACCCCAGGGATTAGGCCTTCAAGAGACCCAGTACTTC. Translated: CASSPQGLGLQETQYF.

This clonotype has just a few counts. V usage is TRBV12-3 or TRBV12-4 and J usage is TRBJ1-2; the D is unclear. The CDR3 spans 13 residues. The V gene lost 3 bases and the J gene lost 2 bases, with 7 bases spanning the gap. CDR3: CASSFGQNYGYTF. The DNA for the CDR3 is TGTGCCAGCAGTTTTGGGCAGAACTATGGCTACACCTTC.

This clonotype turned up a few times. The chain recombines TRBV5-1 with TRBJ1-1, with TRBD1 matching over 8 bases. CDR1 is SGHRS, CDR2 YFSETQ, per germline. V was pared by 4 bases and J by 4 bases, with 0 bases of the junction left unmatched. This CDR3 spans 12 amino acids. CDR3 in amino acids: CASSGQGTEAFF. The CDR3 DNA reads as TGCGCCAGCAGCGGACAGGGCACTGAAGCTTTCTTT.

This chain uses TRBV11-2 with TRBJ2-3; 10 bases match TRBD2. Germline CDR1 is SGHAT and CDR2 is FQNNGV. The CDR3 covers 16 residues. The V segment lost 4 bases and the J segment 1 base; nucleotides outside the gene matches: 5. CDR3 in amino acids: CASSSRTSGGTDTQYF. Here the CDR3 DNA reads TGTGCCAGCAGCTCCCGGACTAGCGGTGGCACAGATACGCAGTATTTT.

In nucleotides, the CDR3 is TGTGCCAGCAGCCTAGAGCAGGGGATATCCTATAATTCACCCCTCCACTTT. This translates into CASSLEQGISYNSPLHF. The rearrangement uses TRBV12-3 or TRBV12-4 and TRBJ1-6; D perhaps matches TRBD1 (6 bases). V was pared by 6 bases and J by 1 base, with 16 bases between. This CDR3 region has 17 residues.

V is TRBV11-2 and J is TRBJ1-5, with D unresolved. This CDR3 contains 13 residues. V lost 4 bases, J lost 11 bases, and 15 bases lay in between. Per germline, CDR1 SGHAT and CDR2 FQNNGV. Here the CDR3 reads CASSSGPSRAQHF. The CDR3 nucleotides read TGTGCCAGCAGCTCCGGCCCGTCGAGGGCCCAGCATTTT. The entire variable domain, with the rest obtained from reference TRBV11-2 and TRBJ1-5, is as follows: EAGVAQSPRYKIIEKRQSVAFWCNPISGHATLYWYQQILGQGPKLLIQFQNNGVVDDSQLPKDRFSAERLKGVDSTLKIQPAKLEDSAVYLCASSSGPSRAQHFGDGTRLSIL.

The chain joins TRBV20-1 to TRBJ2-7, with TRBD1 identical over 9 bases. From germline, CDR1 is DFQATT and CDR2 SNEGSKA (reference sequence). This CDR3 has 14 residues. Unmatched junction bases numbered 4, after V lost 2 bases and J lost 2 bases. This CDR3 is CSARQTGGPYEQYF. CDR3 coding DNA: TGCAGTGCTAGACAAACAGGGGGCCCCTACGAGCAGTACTTC.

This chain links TRBV7-2 with TRBJ1-2, with 7 bases lining up with TRBD1. With 5 bases clipped from V and 4 bases from J, the junction kept 7 bases outside the gene matches. This CDR3 is 14 amino acids long. Germline values: CDR1 SGHTA, CDR2 FQGNSA. CDR3 sequence reads: CASSPPGGSYGYTF. The CDR3 region has the DNA TGTGCCAGCAGCCCCCCAGGGGGTTCCTATGGCTACACCTTC. The complete variable domain, with remaining parts taken from reference TRBV7-2 and TRBJ1-2, reads GAGVSQSPSNKVTEKGKDVELRCDPISGHTALYWYRQSLGQGLEFLIYFQGNSAPDKSGLPSDRFSAERTGGSVSTLTIQRTQQEDSAVYLCASSPPGGSYGYTFGSGTRLTVV.

This clonotype was counted only a few times. The V and J genes are TRBV20-1 and TRBJ2-5; no reliable D call. Germline CDR1 reads DFQATT; CDR2 reads SNEGSKA (reference sequence). The CDR3 extends over 11 amino acids. The V end was cut by 2 bases, the J end by 3 bases, with 4 bases between. This CDR3 reads CSARPEETQYF. For the CDR3, the DNA is TGCAGTGCTAGACCGGAAGAGACCCAGTACTTC.

This clonotype has more than one count but fewer than ten. The gene calls are TRBV5-1 and TRBJ1-6; no firm D call. Germline V gene sequence: CDR1 SGHRS, CDR2 YFSETQ. V dropped 4 bases and J dropped 10 bases, with 12 bases sitting between them. The CDR3 consists of 13 residues. The CDR3 DNA follows: TGCGCCAGCAGCGTGGGCAGATCCTCACCCCTCCACTTT. Residues: CASSVGRSSPLHF.

The V call is TRBV6-2 or TRBV6-3, the J call TRBJ2-2; 7 nucleotides match TRBD1. CDR3 size: 15 residues. V was clipped by 4 bases and J by 0 bases; unmatched bases: 2. Germline V gene lookup returns CDR1 MNHEY and CDR2 SVGEGT. The CDR3 protein is CASSSGTANTGELFF. CDR3 nucleotide sequence: TGTGCCAGCAGTTCCGGGACAGCGAACACCGGGGAGCTGTTTTTT.

This clonotype has just a few counts. The CDR3 DNA reads TGTGCCAGCAAACGACTGGACAGGAAAGATCAGCCCCAGCATTTT. Protein: CASKRLDRKDQPQHF. This chain connects TRBV27 to TRBJ1-5; 7 positions agree with TRBD1. CDR1 and CDR2 from the germline V gene are MNHEY and SMNVEV (reference sequence). V was clipped by 7 bases and J by 5 bases; unmatched bases: 11. The CDR3 loop spans 15 amino acids.

The chain carries TRBV19 and TRBJ1-1, with D possibly matching TRBD1 (6 bases). Germline loops: CDR1 LNHDA, CDR2 SQIVND (reference sequence). The CDR3 spans 15 residues. The V end lost 2 bases, the J end lost 1 base, and 11 bases lay between the germline ends. CDR3 sequence: CASSITGHTNTEAFF. In DNA form, the CDR3 reads TGTGCCAGTAGTATAACAGGGCACACGAACACTGAAGCTTTCTTT. Together with reference TRBV19 and TRBJ1-1, the CDR3 gives the full variable domain: DGGITQSPKYLFRKEGQNVTLSCEQNLNHDAMYWYRQDPGQGLRLIYYSQIVNDFQKGDIAEGYSVSREKKESFPLTVTSAQKNPTAFYLCASSITGHTNTEAFFGQGTRLTVV.